The sequence of this T cell receptor beta chain was determined in a study of T cells expressing NK-cell markers. Study details: TCR beta repertoires came from sorted CD3+CD56+NKG2C+, CD3+CD56+NKG2C- and CD3+CD56-NKG2C+ T cells.

The cDNA for TCR beta came from 5'RACE template switching with UMIs. Reanalyzing the 5' RACE reads, TCRdb keeps one entry per CDR3 protein, without DNA. The sample holds around 260,000 distinct CDR3 sequences. Study-wide points: A few donors' CD3+CD56-NKG2C+ cells were dominated by the same clonotypes. Whether expanded NKG2C+ T cell clones recognized HCMV stayed uncertain.

This CDR3 is built from 12 residues. The germline gives CDR1 LGHDT, CDR2 YNNKEL (reference sequence). Worth noting for this clonotype: Its specificity is not known.

The rearrangement joins TRBV3-1 to TRBJ1-1; as DNA is missing, the TRBD1 call by TCRdb cannot be tested. Material for sequencing was blood T cells: a sorted CD56 or NKG2C T cell subset, CD4+ or CD8+ T cells, or bulk PBMC T cells (not recorded which). The receptor was isolated from a woman between 18 and 70 years old in good health. The CDR3 sequence is CASEGQGAGAFF.